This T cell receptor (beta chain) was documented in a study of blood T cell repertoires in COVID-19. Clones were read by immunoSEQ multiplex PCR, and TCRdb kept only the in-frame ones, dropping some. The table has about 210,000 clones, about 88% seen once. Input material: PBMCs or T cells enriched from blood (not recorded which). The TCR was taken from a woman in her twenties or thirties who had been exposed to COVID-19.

This CDR3 reads CASSLLGGLGQARMNTEAFF. The CDR3 DNA reads TGTGCCAGCAGCTTACTCGGGGGGCTGGGACAGGCAAGGATGAACACTGAAGCTTTCTTT. This chain links TRBV13 with TRBJ1-1; the match to TRBD1 covers 8 bases. Germline V gives CDR1 PRHDT, CDR2 FYEKMQ (reference sequence). The length of the CDR3 is 20 residues. With 2 bases clipped from V and 0 bases from J, the junction kept 17 bases outside the gene matches.